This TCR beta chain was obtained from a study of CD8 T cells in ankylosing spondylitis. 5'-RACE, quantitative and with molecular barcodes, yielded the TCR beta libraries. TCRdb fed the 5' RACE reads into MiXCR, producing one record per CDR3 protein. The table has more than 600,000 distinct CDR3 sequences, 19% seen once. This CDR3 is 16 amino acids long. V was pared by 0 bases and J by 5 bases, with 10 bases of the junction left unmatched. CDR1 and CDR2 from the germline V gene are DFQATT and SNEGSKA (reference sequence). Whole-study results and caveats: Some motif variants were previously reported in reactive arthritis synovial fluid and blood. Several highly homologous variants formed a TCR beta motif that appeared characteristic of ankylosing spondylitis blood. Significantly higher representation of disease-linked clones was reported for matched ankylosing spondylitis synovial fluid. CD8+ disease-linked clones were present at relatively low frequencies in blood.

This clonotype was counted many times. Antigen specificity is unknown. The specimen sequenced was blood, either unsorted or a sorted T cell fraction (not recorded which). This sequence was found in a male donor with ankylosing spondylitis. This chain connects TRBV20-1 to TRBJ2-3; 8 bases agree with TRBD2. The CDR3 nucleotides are TGCAGTGCTAGAGATCCGAAGCGGGAGTTGGGAGATACGCAGTATTTT. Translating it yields CSARDPKRELGDTQYF.